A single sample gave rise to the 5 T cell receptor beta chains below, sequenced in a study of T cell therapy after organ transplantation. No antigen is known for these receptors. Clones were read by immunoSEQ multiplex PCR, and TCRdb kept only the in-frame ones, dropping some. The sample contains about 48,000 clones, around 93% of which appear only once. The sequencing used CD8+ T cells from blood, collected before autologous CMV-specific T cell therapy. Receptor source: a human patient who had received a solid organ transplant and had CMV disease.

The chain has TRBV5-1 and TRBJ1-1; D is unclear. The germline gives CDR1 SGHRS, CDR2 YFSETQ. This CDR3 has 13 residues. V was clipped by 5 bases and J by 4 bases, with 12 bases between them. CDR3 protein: CASSPDGATEAFF. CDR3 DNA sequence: TGCGCCAGCAGTCCGGACGGAGCCACTGAAGCTTTCTTT. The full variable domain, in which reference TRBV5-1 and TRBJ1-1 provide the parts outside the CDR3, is KAGVTQTPRYLIKTRGQQVTLSCSPISGHRSVSWYQQTPGQGLQFLFEYFSETQRNKGNFPGRFSGRQFSNSRSEMNVSTLELGDSALYLCASSPDGATEAFFGQGTRLTVV.

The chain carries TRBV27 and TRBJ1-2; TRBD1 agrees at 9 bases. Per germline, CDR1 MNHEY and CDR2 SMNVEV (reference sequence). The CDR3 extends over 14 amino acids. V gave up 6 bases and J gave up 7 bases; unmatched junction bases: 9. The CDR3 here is CASRLIQGASGYTF. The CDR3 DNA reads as TGTGCCAGCAGACTTATACAGGGGGCGAGTGGCTACACCTTC.

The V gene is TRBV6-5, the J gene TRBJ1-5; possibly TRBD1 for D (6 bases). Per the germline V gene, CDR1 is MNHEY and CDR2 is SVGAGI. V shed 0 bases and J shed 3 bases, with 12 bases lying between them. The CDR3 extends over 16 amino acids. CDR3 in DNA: TGTGCCAGCAGTTACTCGATAGGACAGCTCAATCAGCCCCAGCATTTT. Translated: CASSYSIGQLNQPQHF.

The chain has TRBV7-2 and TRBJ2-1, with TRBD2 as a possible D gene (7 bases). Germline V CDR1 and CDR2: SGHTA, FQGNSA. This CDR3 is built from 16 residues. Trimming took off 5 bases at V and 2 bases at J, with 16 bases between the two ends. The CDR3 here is CASSLGASGAYNEQFF. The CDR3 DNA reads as TGTGCCAGCAGCCTGGGGGCTAGCGGAGCCTACAATGAGCAGTTCTTC.

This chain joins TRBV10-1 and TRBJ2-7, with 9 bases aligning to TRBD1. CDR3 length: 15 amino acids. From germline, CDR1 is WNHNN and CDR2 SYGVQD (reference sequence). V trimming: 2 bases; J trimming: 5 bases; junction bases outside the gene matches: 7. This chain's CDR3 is CASSEASGQGDEQYF. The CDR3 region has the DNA TGCGCCAGCAGTGAGGCCTCGGGACAGGGTGACGAGCAGTACTTC.